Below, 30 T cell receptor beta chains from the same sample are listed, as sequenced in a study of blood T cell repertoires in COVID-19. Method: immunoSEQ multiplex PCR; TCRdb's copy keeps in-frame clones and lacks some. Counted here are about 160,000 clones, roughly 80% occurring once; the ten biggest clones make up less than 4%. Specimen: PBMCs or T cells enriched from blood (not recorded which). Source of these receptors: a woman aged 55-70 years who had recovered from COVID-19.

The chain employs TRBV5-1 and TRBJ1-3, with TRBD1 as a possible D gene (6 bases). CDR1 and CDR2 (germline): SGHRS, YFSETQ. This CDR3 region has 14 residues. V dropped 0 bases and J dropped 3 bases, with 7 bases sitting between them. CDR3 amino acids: CASSLGTVGNTIYF. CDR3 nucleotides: TGCGCCAGCAGCTTGGGGACAGTTGGAAACACCATATATTTT.

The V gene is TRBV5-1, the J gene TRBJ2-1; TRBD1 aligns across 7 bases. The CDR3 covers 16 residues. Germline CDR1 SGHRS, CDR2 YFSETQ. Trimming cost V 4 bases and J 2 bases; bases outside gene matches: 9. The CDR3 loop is CASSLIGQEPYNEQFF. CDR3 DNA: TGCGCCAGCAGCCTTATCGGACAGGAACCCTACAATGAGCAGTTCTTC.

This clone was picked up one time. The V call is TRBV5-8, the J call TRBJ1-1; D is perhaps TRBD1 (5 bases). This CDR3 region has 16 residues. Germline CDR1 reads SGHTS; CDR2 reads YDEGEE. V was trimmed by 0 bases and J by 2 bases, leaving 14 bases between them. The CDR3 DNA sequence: TGTGCCAGCAGCTTGGCCGGGGGGAGGGAAAACACTGAAGCTTTCTTT. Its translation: CASSLAGGRENTEAFF.

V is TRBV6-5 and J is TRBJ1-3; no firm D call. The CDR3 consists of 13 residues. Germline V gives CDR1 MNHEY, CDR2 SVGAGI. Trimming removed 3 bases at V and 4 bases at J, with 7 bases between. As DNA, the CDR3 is TGTGCCAGCAGTTATAGTGAAGGAAACACCATATATTTT. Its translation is CASSYSEGNTIYF.

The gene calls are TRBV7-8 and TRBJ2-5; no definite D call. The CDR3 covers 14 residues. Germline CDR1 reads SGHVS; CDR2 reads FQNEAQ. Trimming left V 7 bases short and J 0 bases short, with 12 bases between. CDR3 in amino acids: CASNPTGYQETQYF. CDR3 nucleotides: TGTGCCAGCAACCCGACCGGGTACCAAGAGACCCAGTACTTC.

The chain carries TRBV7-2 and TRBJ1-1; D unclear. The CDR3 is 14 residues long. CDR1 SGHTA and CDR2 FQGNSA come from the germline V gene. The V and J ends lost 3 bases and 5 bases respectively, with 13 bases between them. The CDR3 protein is CASSLVAGSTEAFF. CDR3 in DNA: TGTGCCAGCAGCTTGGTCGCCGGGAGTACTGAAGCTTTCTTT.

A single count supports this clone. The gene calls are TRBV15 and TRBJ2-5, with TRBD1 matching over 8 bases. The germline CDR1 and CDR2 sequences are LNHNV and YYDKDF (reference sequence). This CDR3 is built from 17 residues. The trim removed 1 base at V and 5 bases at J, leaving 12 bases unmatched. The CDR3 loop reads CATSRGPRTGLEETQYF. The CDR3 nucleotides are TGTGCCACCAGCAGAGGCCCTAGGACAGGGCTCGAGGAGACCCAGTACTTC.

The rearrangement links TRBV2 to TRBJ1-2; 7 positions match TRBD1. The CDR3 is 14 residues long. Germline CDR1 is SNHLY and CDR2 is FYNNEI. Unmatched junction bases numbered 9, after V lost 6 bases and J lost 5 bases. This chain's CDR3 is CASSGAGTEYGYTF. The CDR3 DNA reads TGTGCCAGCAGCGGCGCCGGGACAGAGTATGGCTACACCTTC.

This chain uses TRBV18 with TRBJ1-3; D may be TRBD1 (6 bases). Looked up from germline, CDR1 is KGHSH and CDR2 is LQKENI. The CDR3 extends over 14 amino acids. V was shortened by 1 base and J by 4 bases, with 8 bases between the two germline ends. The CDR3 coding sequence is TGTGCCAGCTCACCACTACAGGGAGGAAACACCATATATTTT. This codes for CASSPLQGGNTIYF.

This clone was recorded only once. The CDR3 region is CGGRVQPQHF. In DNA form, the CDR3 reads TGTGGAGGGCGGGTTCAGCCCCAGCATTTT. The chain joins TRBV25-1 to TRBJ1-5; D ambiguous. The CDR3 consists of 10 residues. Germline CDR1 and CDR2: MGHDK and SYGVNS.

DNA for the CDR3: TGTGCCAGCAGTTTATACGGGACAGGGAGCACAGATACGCAGTATTTT. As protein: CASSLYGTGSTDTQYF. The chain combines TRBV27 with TRBJ2-3; 9 nucleotides agree with TRBD1. After removal of 1 base from V and 0 bases from J, the junction contained 2 bases not matched to a gene. CDR3 length: 16 amino acids. CDR1 is MNHEY, CDR2 SMNVEV, per germline (reference sequence).

In DNA form, the CDR3 reads TGTGCCAGCAGCGCCGGGACTAGCGGGGGGGGATTCACAGATACGCAGTATTTT. Translating gives CASSAGTSGGGFTDTQYF. V gene TRBV9 combines with J gene TRBJ2-3, with 16 bases fitting TRBD2. Germline-derived CDR1 and CDR2 are SGDLS and YYNGEE. J gave up 2 bases and V 3 bases, and 6 bases lay outside the gene matches. This CDR3 comprises 18 residues.

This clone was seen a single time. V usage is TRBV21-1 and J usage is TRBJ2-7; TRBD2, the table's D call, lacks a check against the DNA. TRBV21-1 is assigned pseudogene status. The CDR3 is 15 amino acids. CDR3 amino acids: CASSKPEVRAYEQYF. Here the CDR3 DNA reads TGTGCCAGCAGCAAGCCGGAGGTAAGAGCTTACGAGCAGTACTTC.

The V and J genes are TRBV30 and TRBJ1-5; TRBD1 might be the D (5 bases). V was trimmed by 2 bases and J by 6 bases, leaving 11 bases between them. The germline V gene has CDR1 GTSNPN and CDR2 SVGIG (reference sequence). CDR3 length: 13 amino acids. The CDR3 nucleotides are TGTGCCTGGAGTACCCAGGGTGGTCAGCCCCAGCATTTT. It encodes CAWSTQGGQPQHF.

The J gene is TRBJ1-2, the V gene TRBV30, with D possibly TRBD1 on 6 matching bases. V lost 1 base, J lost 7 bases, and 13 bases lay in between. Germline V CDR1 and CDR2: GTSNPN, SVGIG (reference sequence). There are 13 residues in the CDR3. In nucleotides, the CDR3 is TGTGCCTGGAGTGCATACAGGGTGGTTGGCTACACCTTC. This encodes CAWSAYRVVGYTF. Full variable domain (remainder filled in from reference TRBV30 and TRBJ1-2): SQTIHQWPATLVQPVGSPLSLECTVEGTSNPNLYWYRQAAGRGLQLLFYSVGIGQISSEVPQNLSASRPQDRQFILSSKKLLLSDSGFYLCAWSAYRVVGYTFGSGTRLTVV.

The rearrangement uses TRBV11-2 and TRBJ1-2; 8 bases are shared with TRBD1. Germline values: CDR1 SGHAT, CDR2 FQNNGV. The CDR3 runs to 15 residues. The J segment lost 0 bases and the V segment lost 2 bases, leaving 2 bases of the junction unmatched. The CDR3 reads CASSLSGGTNYGYTF. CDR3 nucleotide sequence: TGTGCCAGCAGCTTATCAGGGGGCACTAACTATGGCTACACCTTC.

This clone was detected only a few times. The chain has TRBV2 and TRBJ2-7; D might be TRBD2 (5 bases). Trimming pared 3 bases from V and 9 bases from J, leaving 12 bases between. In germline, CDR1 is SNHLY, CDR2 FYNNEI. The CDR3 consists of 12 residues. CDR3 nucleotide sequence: TGTGCCAGCAGTGATAGAGGGAGACGGCAGTACTTC. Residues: CASSDRGRRQYF.

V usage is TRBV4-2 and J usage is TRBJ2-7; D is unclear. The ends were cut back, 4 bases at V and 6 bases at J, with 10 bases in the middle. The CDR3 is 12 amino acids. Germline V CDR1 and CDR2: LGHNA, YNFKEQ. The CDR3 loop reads CASSPVASEQYF. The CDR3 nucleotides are TGTGCCAGCAGCCCCGTAGCATCCGAGCAGTACTTC.

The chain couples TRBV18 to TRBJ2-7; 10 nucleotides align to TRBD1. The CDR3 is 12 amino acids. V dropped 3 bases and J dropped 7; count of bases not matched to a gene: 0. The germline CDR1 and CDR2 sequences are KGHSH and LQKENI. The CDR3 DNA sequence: TGTGCCAGCTCACCGGGACAGGGGGAGCAGTACTTC. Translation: CASSPGQGEQYF.

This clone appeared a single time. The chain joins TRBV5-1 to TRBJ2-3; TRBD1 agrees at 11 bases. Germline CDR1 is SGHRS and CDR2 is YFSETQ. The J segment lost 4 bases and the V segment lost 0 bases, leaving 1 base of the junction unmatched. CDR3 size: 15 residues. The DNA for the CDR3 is TGCGCCAGCAGCTTGGGGGACAGGGGGGCAGATACGCAGTATTTT. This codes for CASSLGDRGADTQYF.

CDR3 region: CASSNRGMNTEAFF. In DNA, the CDR3 is TGTGCCAGCAGTAACAGGGGGATGAACACTGAAGCTTTCTTT. The chain joins TRBV2 to TRBJ1-1, with 8 bases matching TRBD1. This CDR3 contains 14 residues. Losses at the gene ends were 5 bases for V and 0 bases for J; bases not matched to a gene: 2. CDR1 and CDR2 from the germline V gene are SNHLY and FYNNEI.

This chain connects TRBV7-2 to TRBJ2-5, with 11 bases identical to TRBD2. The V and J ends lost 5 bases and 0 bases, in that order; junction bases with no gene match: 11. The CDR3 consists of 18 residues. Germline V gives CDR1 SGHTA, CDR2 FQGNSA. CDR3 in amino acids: CASSPNPVLAGDQETQYF. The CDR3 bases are TGTGCCAGCAGCCCCAACCCGGTACTAGCGGGGGACCAAGAGACCCAGTACTTC.

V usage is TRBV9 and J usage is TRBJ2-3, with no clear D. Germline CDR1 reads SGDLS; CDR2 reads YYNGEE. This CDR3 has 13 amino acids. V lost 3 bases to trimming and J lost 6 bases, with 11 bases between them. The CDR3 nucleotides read TGTGCCAGCAGCGCCAGTCCACACGATACGCAGTATTTT. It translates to CASSASPHDTQYF.

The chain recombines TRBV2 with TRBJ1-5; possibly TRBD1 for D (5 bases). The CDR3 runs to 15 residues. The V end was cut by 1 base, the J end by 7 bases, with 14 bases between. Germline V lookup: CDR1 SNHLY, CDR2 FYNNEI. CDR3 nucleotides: TGTGCCAGCAGTGAAGTAAAGGGGTTAAACCAGCCCCAGCATTTT. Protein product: CASSEVKGLNQPQHF.

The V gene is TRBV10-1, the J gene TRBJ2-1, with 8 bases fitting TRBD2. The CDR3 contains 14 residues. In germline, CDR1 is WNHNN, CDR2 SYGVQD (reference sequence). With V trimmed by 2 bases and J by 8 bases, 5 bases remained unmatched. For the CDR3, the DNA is TGCGCCAGCAGTGAGGGCGGGGGGCCGGATGAGCAGTTCTTC. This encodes CASSEGGGPDEQFF.

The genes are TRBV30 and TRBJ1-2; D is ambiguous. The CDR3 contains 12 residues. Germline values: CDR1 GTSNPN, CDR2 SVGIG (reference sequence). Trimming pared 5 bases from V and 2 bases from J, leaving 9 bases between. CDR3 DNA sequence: TGTGCCTGGGGAGGACTGAACTATGGCTACACCTTC. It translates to CAWGGLNYGYTF.

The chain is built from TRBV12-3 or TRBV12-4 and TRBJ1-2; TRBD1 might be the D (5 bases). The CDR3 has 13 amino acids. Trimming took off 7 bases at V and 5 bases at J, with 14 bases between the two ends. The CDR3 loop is CASTVGTQYGYTF. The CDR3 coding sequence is TGTGCCAGCACCGTCGGGACTCAATATGGCTACACCTTC.

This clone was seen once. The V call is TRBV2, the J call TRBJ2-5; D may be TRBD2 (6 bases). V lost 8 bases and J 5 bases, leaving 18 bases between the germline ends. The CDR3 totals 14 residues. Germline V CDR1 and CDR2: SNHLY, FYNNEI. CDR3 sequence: CASGGSGGGETQYF. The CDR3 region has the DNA TGTGCCAGCGGGGGGTCCGGGGGTGGGGAGACCCAGTACTTC. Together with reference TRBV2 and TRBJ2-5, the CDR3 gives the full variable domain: EPEVTQTPSHQVTQMGQEVILRCVPISNHLYFYWYRQILGQKVEFLVSFYNNEISEKSEIFDDQFSVERPDGSNFTLKIRSTKLEDSAMYFCASGGSGGGETQYFGPGTRLLVL.

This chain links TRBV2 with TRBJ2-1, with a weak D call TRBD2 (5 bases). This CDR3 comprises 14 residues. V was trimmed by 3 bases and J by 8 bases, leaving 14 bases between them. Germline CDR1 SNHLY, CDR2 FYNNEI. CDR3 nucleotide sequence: TGTGCCAGCAGTGATAGCGACTCAATCCATGAGCAGTTCTTC. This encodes CASSDSDSIHEQFF.

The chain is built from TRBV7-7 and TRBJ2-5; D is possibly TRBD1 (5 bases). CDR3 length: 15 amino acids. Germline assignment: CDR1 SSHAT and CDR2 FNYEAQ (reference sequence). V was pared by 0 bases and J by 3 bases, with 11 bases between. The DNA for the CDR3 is TGTGCCAGCAGCTTAGCTCCAGGGTTTAAAGAGACCCAGTACTTC. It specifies CASSLAPGFKETQYF.